In this sample, the clone carrying this T cell receptor (beta chain) turned up once. Its antigen is currently unknown. One end of the junction varies from germline; a read error may be responsible. Study-level results: Tumor memory CD4+ T cell TCR gene usage was found to cluster with blood and lymph node memory CD4+ cells and with lymph node naive CD4+ cells. Tumor Treg TCRs overlapped most with tumor naive CD4+ cells.

From germline, CDR1 is SGHTA and CDR2 FQGNSA. This CDR3 contains 15 residues. Semi-nested PCR with Nested Universal Primer A followed constant-region reverse priming of full-length variable regions. MiXCR was run by TCRdb on the 5' RACE reads, yielding one entry per CDR3 protein. The repertoire holds tens of thousands of distinct CDR3 sequences, with roughly 28% as singletons. Treg sorting used a CD4+CD25+CD127-/low gate. Specimen: tumor-infiltrating Tregs sorted from the breast tumor. The sequence was collected from a female donor with breast cancer. V gene TRBV7-2 combines with J gene TRBJ2-3; D unclear. The CDR3 here is CASSLADPPRDAQYF. The CDR3 DNA sequence: TGTGCCAGTAGCTTGGCAGATCCCCCCCGAGATGCGCAGTATTTT.